This TCR beta chain was identified during a study of type 1 and type 2 diabetes patients. The wider study: CD4+ or CD8+ T cells were positively selected from PBMCs with microbeads.

Other autoimmune diseases and infections within the past four weeks excluded donors. Whole-study results and caveats: Between type 2 diabetes and control samples, V and J usage averaged about 0.97 correlation.

The CDR3 consists of 13 residues. Germline V CDR1 and CDR2: SGHRS, YFSETQ. Trimming cost V 7 bases and J 4 bases, with 14 bases left between them. In the case of this clonotype: Its target is unknown.

Amplification started from genomic DNA. Amplification of the beta chain CDR3 used 30 forward and 13 reverse multiplex primers. Via MiXCR, TCRdb re-called the multiplex PCR reads, giving one row per CDR3 protein. This table holds 280,000 or so distinct CDR3 sequences, around 47% found once. The source material was peripheral blood mononuclear cells (PBMCs). The rearrangement joins TRBV5-1 to TRBJ1-2; no firm D call. This TCR came from a man in his late teens or twenties with type 2 diabetes. Here the CDR3 DNA reads TGCGCCAGCCGCCTTGGCCGAGCCTATGGCTACACCTTC. Amino acid sequence: CASRLGRAYGYTF.